The 20 T cell receptor beta chains below all came from one sample that was sequenced in a study of blood T cells in healthy people across ages (dated by TCRdb to between 2014 and 2016). To prepare the library, 5' RACE was applied. Reads for this sample came from an Illumina HiSeq 2500. A second about 7 to 11 cycle PCR used a sample-barcoded 5' primer and a J-beta primer mix. The public reads were reanalyzed by TCRdb: fastp trimming at Q25, MiXCR alignment, in-frame beta chains only. Rows merge per CDR3 protein into single entries with the most common DNA and genes. A total of around 1.5 million distinct CDR3 sequences appear in this sample, 34% of them only once. Together, the top ten hold 11% of the sample. What was sequenced was blood. The receptors were sampled from a woman aged 25-40 years in good health.

The V call is TRBV19, the J call TRBJ1-1; TRBD1 matches at 8 bases. J was trimmed by 6 bases and V by 9 bases; bases with no gene match: 15. CDR1 is LNHDA, CDR2 SQIVND, per germline (reference sequence). The CDR3 has 15 amino acids. The CDR3 here is CASAPDREGPAEAFF. In nucleotides, the CDR3 is TGTGCCAGCGCCCCGGACAGGGAAGGGCCAGCTGAAGCTTTCTTT. The full variable domain, with the rest looked up from reference TRBV19 and TRBJ1-1, is DGGITQSPKYLFRKEGQNVTLSCEQNLNHDAMYWYRQDPGQGLRLIYYSQIVNDFQKGDIAEGYSVSREKKESFPLTVTSAQKNPTAFYLCASAPDREGPAEAFFGQGTRLTVV.

The CDR3 spells CASSLVGGLYLYNEQFF. The CDR3 nucleotides read TGTGCCAGCAGCTTAGTCGGGGGACTTTATCTATACAATGAGCAGTTCTTC. The genes are TRBV7-9 and TRBJ2-1; weak D call: TRBD2 (6 bases). The CDR3 runs 17 residues. Trimming cost V 1 base and J 4 bases, with 17 bases left between them. Germline lookup yields CDR1 SEHNR and CDR2 FQNEAQ (reference sequence).

This clonotype was found a few times. The genes are TRBV3-1 and TRBJ1-1; D not certain. Germline V gives CDR1 LGHDT, CDR2 YNNKEL (reference sequence). V gave up 0 bases and J gave up 5 bases, with 16 bases separating them. This CDR3 comprises 16 residues. Written as DNA, the CDR3 is TGTGCCAGCAGCCAAGAGGCCAGAATAAGGGTTACTGAAGCTTTCTTT. Its translation is CASSQEARIRVTEAFF.

The J gene is TRBJ2-7, the V gene TRBV20-1; D is unresolved. Germline CDR1 and CDR2: DFQATT and SNEGSKA (reference sequence). Deletions cut 3 bases from V and 3 bases from J, with 12 bases between. This CDR3 has 13 residues. CDR3 nucleotide sequence: TGCAGTGCTAGCCGTCAGGCGAACTACGAGCAGTACTTC. Translating it yields CSASRQANYEQYF.

J is TRBJ2-7 and V is TRBV9, with D perhaps TRBD1 (5 bases). V was clipped by 3 bases and J by 6 bases, with 13 bases between them. The germline V gene encodes CDR1 SGDLS and CDR2 YYNGEE. This CDR3 has 13 residues. The CDR3 sequence is CASSARTGFEQYF. The CDR3 bases are TGTGCCAGCAGCGCTCGTACAGGTTTCGAGCAGTACTTC.

This clonotype has just a few counts. This chain connects TRBV7-3 to TRBJ2-5, with TRBD1 identical over 7 bases. The CDR3 contains 15 residues. The V gene's germline CDR1 is SGHTA and CDR2 FQGTGA. The V segment lost 3 bases and the J segment 5 bases; nucleotides outside the gene matches: 9. The DNA for the CDR3 is TGTGCCAGCAGCTTGGGGGCAGGGGGAGATGAGACCCAGTACTTC. Translating gives CASSLGAGGDETQYF.

This clonotype has a handful of counts. The gene calls are TRBV11-2 and TRBJ1-2, with unresolved D. Trimming cost V 5 bases and J 2 bases, with 12 bases left between them. This CDR3 contains 14 residues. Per germline, CDR1 SGHAT and CDR2 FQNNGV. As DNA, the CDR3 is TGTGCCAGCAGCACTAGCTACACCAACTATGGCTACACCTTC. The encoded protein is CASSTSYTNYGYTF.

This clonotype has only a few counts. The V gene is TRBV4-1, the J gene TRBJ2-3, with 9 nucleotides matching TRBD2. With 0 bases clipped from V and 0 bases from J, the junction kept 7 bases outside the gene matches. CDR3 length equals 18 residues. CDR1 MGHRA and CDR2 YSYEKL come from the germline V gene. This CDR3 reads CASSQDGTSRPSTDTQYF. CDR3 coding DNA: TGCGCCAGCAGCCAAGACGGGACTAGCAGACCTAGCACAGATACGCAGTATTTT.

The chain is built from TRBV20-1 and TRBJ2-7, with D possibly matching TRBD2 (5 bases). The CDR3 loop spans 14 amino acids. Trimming stripped 5 bases from V and 7 bases from J, with 21 bases between. Germline V gene data show CDR1 as DFQATT and CDR2 as SNEGSKA (reference sequence). The DNA for the CDR3 is TGCAGTGCTGGAACTAGTGGGAGAATGGGGGAGCAGTACTTC. It yields the protein CSAGTSGRMGEQYF.

The sample holds one count of this clonotype. The chain employs TRBV11-2 and TRBJ1-1, with D uncertain. V shed 1 base and J shed 7 bases, with 7 bases lying between them. The CDR3 length is 12 residues. Germline V gives CDR1 SGHAT, CDR2 FQNNGV. Here the CDR3 DNA reads TGTGCCAGCAGCTTAGGATATTTTGAAGCTTTCTTT. Protein sequence: CASSLGYFEAFF.

The chain is built from TRBV4-1 and TRBJ1-2; no clear D gene. The CDR3 has 17 amino acids. Trimming left V 1 base short and J 8 bases short, with 23 bases between. CDR1 is MGHRA, CDR2 YSYEKL, per germline. The CDR3 is CASSQGQVGHNGRGYTF. DNA for the CDR3: TGCGCCAGCAGCCAAGGCCAGGTTGGGCACAACGGCAGGGGCTACACCTTC.

The chain combines TRBV6-1 with TRBJ1-1; possible D gene TRBD1, 5 bases. Trimming removed 1 base from V and 4 bases from J, with 10 bases in between. CDR1 is MNHNS and CDR2 is SASEGT in the germline V gene. The CDR3 consists of 14 residues. The CDR3 protein is CASSEVQGRTEAFF. The CDR3 region has the DNA TGTGCCAGCAGTGAAGTGCAGGGACGCACTGAAGCTTTCTTT.

The chain is built from TRBV7-2 and TRBJ2-1; 10 bases are shared with TRBD1. The V segment lost 3 bases and the J segment 6 bases; nucleotides outside the gene matches: 5. The CDR3 has 15 amino acids. Germline V gene sequence: CDR1 SGHTA, CDR2 FQGNSA. CDR3 nucleotides: TGTGCCAGCAGCTTGAACCGGGACAGGGGCAATGAGCAGTTCTTC. Translating gives CASSLNRDRGNEQFF.

This sequence joins TRBV4-1 and TRBJ2-3, with 7 bases lining up with TRBD2. Germline values: CDR1 MGHRA, CDR2 YSYEKL. After removal of 8 bases from V and 0 bases from J, the junction contained 8 bases not matched to a gene. The CDR3 has 15 amino acids. The CDR3 nucleotides are TGCGCCAGCCGACGACTAGCCCTAAGCACAGATACGCAGTATTTT. It yields the protein CASRRLALSTDTQYF.

The V gene is TRBV5-1, the J gene TRBJ2-4; D is perhaps TRBD2 (6 bases). The end of the DNA fits TRBJ2-7 better, so the J call may be wrong. The CDR3 has 16 residues. Germline assignment: CDR1 SGHRS and CDR2 YFSETQ. The CDR3 nucleotides are TGCGCCAGCAGCTGGGGGAGGACTAACAATGCCTACGAGCAGTACTTC. Translated: CASSWGRTNNAYEQYF.

The chain has TRBV5-5 and TRBJ2-5; D gene uncertain. The CDR3 totals 12 residues. Germline V gene data show CDR1 as SGHKS and CDR2 as YYEKEE (reference sequence). The germline V and J ends were trimmed by 3 bases and 11 bases, with 14 bases remaining between them. This CDR3 reads CASSSSYNEQYF. CDR3 DNA: TGTGCCAGCAGCTCCTCCTACAATGAGCAGTACTTC.

The chain combines TRBV9 with TRBJ2-1; TRBD1 might be the D (5 bases). Trimming took off 4 bases at V and 7 bases at J, with 18 bases between the two ends. The CDR3 has 15 amino acids. Germline V CDR1 and CDR2: SGDLS, YYNGEE. The CDR3 coding sequence is TGTGCCAGCAGCCCCCGCGGTGGGGCCTTTAATGAGCAGTTCTTC. Encoded protein: CASSPRGGAFNEQFF.

This chain uses TRBV20-1 with TRBJ2-7; 9 bases are shared with TRBD2. V lost 5 bases, J lost 1 base, and 15 bases stayed unmatched. This CDR3 is 17 amino acids long. Germline CDR1 reads DFQATT; CDR2 reads SNEGSKA (reference sequence). CDR3 sequence (DNA): TGCAGTGCTGCTAGAGATTGGGCTAGCGGGACGTCCTACGAGCAGTACTTC. This gives the protein CSAARDWASGTSYEQYF.

V is TRBV9 and J is TRBJ1-2; TRBD1 aligns across 8 bases. Germline loops: CDR1 SGDLS, CDR2 YYNGEE. CDR3 size: 15 residues. V shed 2 bases, J shed 3 bases, and the junction held 6 bases outside the gene matches. CDR3 loop: CASSVSTGADYGYTF. The CDR3 DNA reads as TGTGCCAGCAGCGTGTCGACAGGGGCAGACTATGGCTACACCTTC.

V usage is TRBV18 and J usage is TRBJ1-1; 7 nucleotides match TRBD1. V lost 5 bases to trimming and J lost 5 bases; unmatched junction nucleotides: 8. The length of the CDR3 is 14 residues. Germline loops: CDR1 KGHSH, CDR2 LQKENI. The DNA of the CDR3 is TGTGCCAGCTCAGTCACAGGGGTGGAAACTGAAGCTTTCTTT. It encodes CASSVTGVETEAFF.